Listed below are T cell receptor beta chains from one sample, sequenced in a study of cytomegalovirus exposure and HLA in healthy donors. Only in-frame clones appear in the TCRdb table, and some are missing; sequencing was by immunoSEQ multiplex PCR. The table has more than 250,000 clones, around 90% seen once. What was sequenced was PBMCs. These TCRs come from a woman between 18 and 29 years old in good health and CMV-seronegative. Each CDR3 is given with its conserved first and last residue. The order of the fields is CDR3 length, J gene, clone size, V gene, D gene, CDR3 protein, CDR3 DNA. The D gene is left open where the match is weak. A row's size may be missing; if present it is once, few, many or a size class.

>18|TRBJ2-5|NA|TRBV12-2|NA
CASRTTTIYRGIRETQYF
TGTGCAAGTCGCACTACTACGATTTACAGGGGGATACGAGAGACCCAGTACTTC
>15|TRBJ1-2|NA|TRBV2|NA
CASSATGVPNYGYTF
TGTGCCAGCAGTGCAACAGGAGTTCCTAACTATGGCTACACCTTC
>14|TRBJ2-7|NA|TRBV9|TRBD1
CASSVSGTGYEQYF
TGTGCCAGCAGCGTTTCCGGGACAGGCTACGAGCAGTACTTC
>14|TRBJ1-2|NA|TRBV13|TRBD1
CASSLVGTGFGYTF
TGTGCCAGCAGCTTAGTAGGGACAGGCTTTGGCTACACCTTC
>13|TRBJ1-1|NA|TRBV6-1|NA
CASRADAGTEAFF
TGTGCCAGCAGAGCCGACGCGGGTACTGAAGCTTTCTTT
>14|TRBJ2-7|NA|TRBV13|NA
CASSSGTKSYEQYF
TGTGCCAGCAGCTCCGGGACAAAGTCCTACGAGCAGTACTTC
>13|TRBJ1-1|once|TRBV10-3|NA
CAIRPGVTTEAFF
TGTGCCATCCGGCCGGGGGTAACCACTGAAGCTTTCTTT
>18|TRBJ2-2|NA|TRBV7-9|TRBD1
CSSSILKAGTGKTGELFF
TGTTCCAGCAGCATACTTAAGGCCGGGACAGGGAAAACCGGGGAGCTGTTTTTT
>18|TRBJ2-2|NA|TRBV19|TRBD2
CASTPWGLAGALTGELFF
TGTGCCAGTACCCCCTGGGGGCTAGCGGGGGCCCTCACCGGGGAGCTGTTTTTT
>11|TRBJ2-1|NA|TRBV7-3|NA
CASSHRDEQFF
TGTGCCAGCAGCCACCGGGATGAGCAGTTCTTC
>15|TRBJ1-1|NA|TRBV9|NA
CASSSSLDSYTEAFF
TGTGCCAGCAGCTCGAGCCTGGACAGCTACACTGAAGCTTTCTTT
>13|TRBJ1-2|NA|TRBV30|NA
CAWSINRAGGYTF
TGTGCCTGGAGTATTAACAGGGCGGGTGGCTACACCTTC
>15|TRBJ1-5|NA|TRBV7-2|TRBD1
CASSLRGQGLQPQHF
TGTGCCAGCAGCTTAAGGGGACAGGGTCTTCAGCCCCAGCATTTT
>15|TRBJ2-7|NA|TRBV5-1|TRBD2
CASSTGLAGGYEQYF
TGCGCCAGCAGCACGGGACTAGCGGGGGGCTACGAGCAGTACTTC
>15|TRBJ1-6|NA|TRBV5-1|NA
CASSLGDSGGSPLHF
TGCGCCAGCAGCTTGGGGGACTCGGGAGGGTCACCCCTCCACTTT
>14|TRBJ1-1|once|TRBV19|TRBD1
CASTGGAFWGEAFF
TGTGCCAGCACAGGGGGGGCCTTTTGGGGTGAAGCTTTCTTT
>14|TRBJ1-1|NA|TRBV2|NA
CAGGMVMGNTEAFF
TGTGCCGGCGGGATGGTCATGGGGAACACTGAAGCTTTCTTT
>14|TRBJ2-1|NA|TRBV7-2|TRBD2
CASSETSGGLRQFF
TGTGCCAGCAGCGAAACCAGCGGGGGCCTTCGTCAGTTCTTC
>13|TRBJ1-1|NA|TRBV19|NA
CASSGDGNTEAFF
TGTGCCAGTAGTGGAGACGGGAACACTGAAGCTTTCTTT
>18|TRBJ2-1|NA|TRBV7-3|TRBD2
CASSLMPPLAGEYNEQFF
TGTGCCAGCAGCTTAATGCCCCCCCTAGCGGGGGAATACAATGAGCAGTTCTTC
>15|TRBJ2-1|NA|TRBV4-1|TRBD2
CASSQAPGGYNEQFF
TGCGCCAGCAGCCAAGCTCCGGGGGGCTACAATGAGCAGTTCTTC
>17|TRBJ2-7|NA|TRBV14|NA
CASSQMGAGTALYEQYF
TGTGCCAGCAGCCAGATGGGCGCGGGCACAGCACTATACGAGCAGTACTTC
>14|TRBJ1-1|NA|TRBV10-2|NA
CASSDTPSNTEAFF
TGCGCCAGCAGTGATACACCCTCGAACACTGAAGCTTTCTTT
>11|TRBJ1-1|NA|TRBV30|NA
CAWRGGTEAFF
TGTGCCTGGAGGGGAGGGACTGAAGCTTTCTTT
>12|TRBJ2-3|few|TRBV6-6|NA
CASSPSSDTQYF
TGTGCCAGCAGCCCCTCGTCAGATACGCAGTATTTT
>14|TRBJ2-1|few|TRBV5-1|TRBD2
CASSPSGGADEQFF
TGCGCCAGCAGCCCTAGCGGGGGGGCGGATGAGCAGTTCTTC
>13|TRBJ1-2|few|TRBV5-4|NA
CASSLAANYGYTF
TGTGCCAGCAGCTTGGCAGCTAACTATGGCTACACCTTC
>17|TRBJ2-1|NA|TRBV7-9|NA
CASSPGGLPSSYNEQFF
TGTGCCAGCAGCCCAGGGGGGCTCCCTAGCTCCTACAATGAGCAGTTCTTC
>16|TRBJ2-1|NA|TRBV7-7|TRBD2
CASSLTLAGGANEQFF
TGTGCCAGCAGCTTAACACTAGCGGGCGGGGCCAATGAGCAGTTCTTC
>16|TRBJ2-1|NA|TRBV25-1|NA
CASSDQGTGHYNEQFF
TGTGCCAGCAGTGATCAAGGAACAGGCCACTACAATGAGCAGTTCTTC
>12|TRBJ1-1|NA|TRBV27|NA
CASRRGYTEAFF
TGTGCCAGCAGGAGGGGGTACACTGAAGCTTTCTTT
>13|TRBJ1-1|NA|TRBV19|NA
CASSRGGKTEAFF
TGTGCCAGTAGCAGGGGTGGGAAAACTGAAGCTTTCTTT
>14|TRBJ1-2|few|TRBV6-5|NA
CASSYSTGLYGYTF
TGTGCCAGCAGTTACTCGACAGGCCTCTATGGCTACACCTTC
>16|TRBJ2-5|once|TRBV27|NA
CASRNNRGNNKETQYF
TGTGCCAGCAGGAATAATCGGGGTAACAACAAAGAGACCCAGTACTTC
>17|TRBJ2-7|NA|TRBV7-2|TRBD1
CASSLFFPGQGLYEQYF
TGTGCCAGCAGCTTATTCTTTCCCGGACAGGGTCTCTACGAGCAGTACTTC
>15|TRBJ2-7|NA|TRBV5-6|TRBD2
CASTPSASGGYEQYF
TGTGCCAGCACCCCGTCGGCTAGCGGGGGCTACGAGCAGTACTTC
>14|TRBJ2-7|NA|TRBV27|NA
CASSSPPEVYEQYF
TGTGCCAGCAGTTCCCCGCCTGAGGTCTACGAGCAGTACTTC
>11|TRBJ1-1|NA|TRBV10-2|TRBD1
CASIQGAEAFF
TGCGCCAGCATACAGGGGGCTGAAGCTTTCTTT
>16|TRBJ2-1|once|TRBV29-1|TRBD2
CSVRTSGGVSDYEQFF
TGCAGCGTACGGACTAGCGGGGGGGTGTCCGACTATGAGCAGTTCTTC
>15|TRBJ1-2|NA|TRBV9|TRBD1
CASSVPRAGGYGYTF
TGTGCCAGCAGCGTCCCCCGGGCAGGGGGCTATGGCTACACCTTC
>15|TRBJ2-5|NA|TRBV2|TRBD2
CASSRLAGGRETQYF
TGTGCCAGCAGCCGACTAGCGGGGGGGCGAGAGACCCAGTACTTC
>14|TRBJ2-7|NA|TRBV6-4|NA
CASSRQVVVYEQYF
TGTGCCAGCAGCCGACAGGTGGTAGTATACGAGCAGTACTTC
>14|TRBJ2-7|NA|TRBV28|NA
CASRTPGGPYEQYF
TGTGCCAGCAGAACCCCCGGGGGACCCTACGAGCAGTACTTC
>14|TRBJ2-7|NA|TRBV25-1|TRBD1
CASRDRTGFYEQYF
TGTGCCAGCAGGGACAGGACAGGCTTCTACGAGCAGTACTTC
>14|TRBJ1-6|NA|TRBV6-5|TRBD1
CASTRDRRNSPLHF
TGTGCCAGCACCCGGGACAGGAGGAATTCACCCCTCCACTTT
>16|TRBJ2-1|NA|TRBV7-9|TRBD2
CASSLTWGGHLNEQFF
TGTGCCAGCAGCTTAACTTGGGGGGGTCATCTTAATGAGCAGTTCTTC
>15|TRBJ2-2|NA|TRBV5-6|NA
CASSLFSVRGGELFF
TGTGCCAGCAGCCTGTTTTCTGTCAGGGGAGGGGAGCTGTTTTTT
>16|TRBJ1-6|NA|TRBV6-1|NA
CASSESESSYNSPLHF
TGTGCCAGCAGTGAATCCGAGAGCTCCTATAATTCCCCCCTCCACTTT
>15|TRBJ1-4|NA|TRBV2|TRBD1
CASRRQGIGNEKLFF
TGTGCCAGCAGAAGACAGGGCATTGGGAATGAAAAACTGTTTTTT
>15|TRBJ1-2|NA|TRBV18|NA
CASSPSDRPWGGYTF
TGTGCCAGCTCACCCTCCGACAGGCCTTGGGGTGGCTACACCTTC
>15|TRBJ2-1|NA|TRBV30|TRBD2
CAWSGRGGTYNEQFF
TGTGCCTGGAGTGGCCGGGGGGGTACCTACAATGAGCAGTTCTTC
>18|TRBJ1-3|NA|TRBV23-1|NA
CASSQSGCAAGLLNTIYF
TGCGCCAGCAGTCAATCCGGATGCGCCGCGGGACTCCTAAACACCATATATTTT
>12|TRBJ2-3|NA|TRBV6-1|NA
CASIPGVGTQYF
TGTGCCAGCATCCCAGGGGTGGGTACGCAGTATTTT
>14|TRBJ2-7|NA|TRBV18|NA
CASSPPARLYEQYF
TGTGCCAGCTCACCACCGGCGAGACTTTACGAGCAGTACTTC
>13|TRBJ1-5|NA|TRBV4-1|NA
CASSQVPQEPQHF
TGCGCCAGCAGCCAAGTACCTCAGGAGCCCCAGCATTTT
>15|TRBJ2-3|NA|TRBV7-9|NA
CASSSVGGFTDTQYF
TGTGCCAGCAGCTCGGTGGGGGGTTTCACAGATACGCAGTATTTT
>13|TRBJ1-5|NA|TRBV19|NA
CASSIEADQPQHF
TGTGCCAGTAGTATCGAGGCCGATCAGCCCCAGCATTTT
>13|TRBJ2-7|NA|TRBV6-1|NA
CASSAGQNYEQYF
TGTGCCAGCAGTGCTGGACAGAACTACGAGCAGTACTTC